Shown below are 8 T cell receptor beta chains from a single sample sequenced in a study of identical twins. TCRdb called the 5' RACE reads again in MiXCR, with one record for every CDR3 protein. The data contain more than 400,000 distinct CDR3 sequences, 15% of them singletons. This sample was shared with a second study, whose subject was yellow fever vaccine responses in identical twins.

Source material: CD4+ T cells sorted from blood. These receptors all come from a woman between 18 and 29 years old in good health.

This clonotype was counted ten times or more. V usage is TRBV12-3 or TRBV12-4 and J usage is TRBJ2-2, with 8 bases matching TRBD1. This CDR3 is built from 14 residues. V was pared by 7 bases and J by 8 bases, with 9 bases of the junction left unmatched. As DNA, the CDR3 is TGTGCCAGCACCCCGCAGGGGGCTTCGGGGGAGCTGTTTTTT. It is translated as CASTPQGASGELFF.

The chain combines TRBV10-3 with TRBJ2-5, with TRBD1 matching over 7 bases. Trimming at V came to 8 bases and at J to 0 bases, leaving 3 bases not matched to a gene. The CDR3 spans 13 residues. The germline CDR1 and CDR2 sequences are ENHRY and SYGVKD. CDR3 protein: CAIATGDQETQYF. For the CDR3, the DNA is TGTGCCATCGCTACAGGGGACCAAGAGACCCAGTACTTC.

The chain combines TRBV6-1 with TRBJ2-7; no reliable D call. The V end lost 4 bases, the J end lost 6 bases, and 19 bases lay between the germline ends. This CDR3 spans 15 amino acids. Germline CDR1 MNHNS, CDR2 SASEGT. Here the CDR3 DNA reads TGTGCCAGCAGTGGCCGGTTGGGGTTCAACGGCGAGCAGTACGTC. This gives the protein CASSGRLGFNGEQYV.

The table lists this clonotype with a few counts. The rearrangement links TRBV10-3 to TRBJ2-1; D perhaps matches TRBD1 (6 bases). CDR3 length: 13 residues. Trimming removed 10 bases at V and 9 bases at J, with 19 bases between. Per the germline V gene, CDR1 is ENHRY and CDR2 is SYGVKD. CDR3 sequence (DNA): TGTGCCACCGATACCCCAGGGGTTCGTGAGCAGTTCTTC. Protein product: CATDTPGVREQFF.

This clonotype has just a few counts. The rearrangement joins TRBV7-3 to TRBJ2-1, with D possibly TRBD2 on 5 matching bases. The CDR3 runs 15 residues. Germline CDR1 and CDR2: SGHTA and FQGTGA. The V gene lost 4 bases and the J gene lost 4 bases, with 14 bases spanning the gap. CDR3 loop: CASSSRSGPYNEQFF. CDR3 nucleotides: TGTGCCAGCAGCTCCCGGAGCGGACCATACAATGAGCAGTTCTTC.

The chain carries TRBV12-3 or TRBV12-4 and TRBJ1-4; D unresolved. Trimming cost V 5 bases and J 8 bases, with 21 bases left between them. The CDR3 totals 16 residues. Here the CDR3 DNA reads TGTGCCAGCAGTCCCCCCGACATTGGTCGCCGGGAAAAACTGTTTTTT. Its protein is CASSPPDIGRREKLFF.

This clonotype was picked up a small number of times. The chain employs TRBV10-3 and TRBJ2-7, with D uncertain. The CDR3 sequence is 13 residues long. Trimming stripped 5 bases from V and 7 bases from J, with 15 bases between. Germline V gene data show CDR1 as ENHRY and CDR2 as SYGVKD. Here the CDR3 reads CAISRTALGEQYF. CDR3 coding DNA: TGTGCCATCAGTCGGACGGCCCTCGGGGAGCAGTACTTC.

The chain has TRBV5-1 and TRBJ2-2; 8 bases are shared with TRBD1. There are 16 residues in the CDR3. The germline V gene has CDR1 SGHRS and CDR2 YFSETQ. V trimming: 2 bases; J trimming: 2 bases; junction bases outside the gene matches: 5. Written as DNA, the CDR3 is TGCGCCAGCAGCTTCGGGACAGGACTAAACACCGGGGAGCTGTTTTTT. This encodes CASSFGTGLNTGELFF.